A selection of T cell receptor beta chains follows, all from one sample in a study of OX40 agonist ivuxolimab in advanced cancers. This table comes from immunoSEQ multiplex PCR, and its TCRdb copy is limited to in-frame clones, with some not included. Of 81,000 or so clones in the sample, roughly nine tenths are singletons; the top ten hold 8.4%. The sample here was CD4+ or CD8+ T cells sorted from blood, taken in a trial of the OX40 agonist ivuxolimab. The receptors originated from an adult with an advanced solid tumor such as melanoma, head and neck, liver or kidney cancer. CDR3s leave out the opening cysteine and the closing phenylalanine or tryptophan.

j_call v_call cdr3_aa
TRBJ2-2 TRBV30 AWSVEGGELF
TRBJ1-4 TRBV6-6 ASSQPFKKDEKLF
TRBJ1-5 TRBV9 ASSPEGGDSQPQH
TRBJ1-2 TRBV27 ASSTGTYGYT
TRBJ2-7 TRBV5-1 ASSLALGYEQY
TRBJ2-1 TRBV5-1 ASSLVVYPGLAGSYNEQF
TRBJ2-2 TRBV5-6 ASSLIGGVKGTGELF
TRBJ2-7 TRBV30 AWSNLRSAVYEQY
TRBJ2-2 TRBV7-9 ASSPEGTGELF
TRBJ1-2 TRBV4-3 ASSQDVGANGYT
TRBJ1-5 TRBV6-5 ASSSQGAHQPQH
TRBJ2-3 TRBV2 ASSASRVTSTSTDTQY
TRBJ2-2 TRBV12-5 ASGTNTGELF
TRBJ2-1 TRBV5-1 ASSLDLNGRDNEQF
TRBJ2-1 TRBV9 ASSGLSEQF
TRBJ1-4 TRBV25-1 ASSPGQGYEKLF
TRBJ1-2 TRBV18 ASSREPGLGYT
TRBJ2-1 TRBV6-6 ASSARREPLYNEQF
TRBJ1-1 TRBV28 ASSFPSTASMNTEAF
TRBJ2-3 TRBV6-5 ASSYEGAITDTQY
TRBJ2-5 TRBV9 ASSVDDRGGQETQY
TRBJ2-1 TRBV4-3 ASSQDPGFNSYNEQF
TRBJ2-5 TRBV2 ASTYLAGVNSQETQY
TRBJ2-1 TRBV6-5 ASSYISGGGNEQF
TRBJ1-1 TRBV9 ASSVDGTGGTEAF
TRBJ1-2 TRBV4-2 ASSQGPSTGYGYT
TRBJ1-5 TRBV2 ASRTVTGGLGQPQH
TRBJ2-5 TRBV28 ASSKGLAGAETQY
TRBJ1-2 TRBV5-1 ASSLGVSNYGYT
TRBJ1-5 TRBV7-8 ASSPLNTGGNQPQH
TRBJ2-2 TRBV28 ASSYDRGNTGELF
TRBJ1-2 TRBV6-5 ASSYGDVSGYT
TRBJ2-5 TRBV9 ASSVGGGIETQY
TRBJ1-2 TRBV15 ATSPGGDNYGYT
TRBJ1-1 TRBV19 ATRSRASGTEAF
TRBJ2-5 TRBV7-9 ASSGTSGGEETQY
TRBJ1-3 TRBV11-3 ASSLGTLDTIY
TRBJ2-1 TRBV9 ASRAGGEDEQF
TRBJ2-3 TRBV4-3 ASSQGLFPGGSADTQY
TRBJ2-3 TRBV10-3 ATGLAGGNTDTQY
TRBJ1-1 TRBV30 AWSNIQTVNTEAF
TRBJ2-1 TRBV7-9 ASSLGGIEQF
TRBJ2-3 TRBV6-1 ASSEVARPSDTQY